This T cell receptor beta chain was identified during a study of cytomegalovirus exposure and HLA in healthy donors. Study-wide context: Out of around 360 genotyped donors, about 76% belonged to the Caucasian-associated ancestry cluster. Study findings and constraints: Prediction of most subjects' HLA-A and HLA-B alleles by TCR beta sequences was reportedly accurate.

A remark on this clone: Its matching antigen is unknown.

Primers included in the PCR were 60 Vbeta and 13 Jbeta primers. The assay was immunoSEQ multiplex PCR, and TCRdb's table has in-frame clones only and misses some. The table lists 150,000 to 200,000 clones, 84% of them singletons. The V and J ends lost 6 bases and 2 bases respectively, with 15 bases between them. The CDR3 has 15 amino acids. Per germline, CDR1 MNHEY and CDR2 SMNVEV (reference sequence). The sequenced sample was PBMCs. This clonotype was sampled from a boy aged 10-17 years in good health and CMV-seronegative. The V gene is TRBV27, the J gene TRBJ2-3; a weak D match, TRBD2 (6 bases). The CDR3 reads CASSPLARFTDTQYF. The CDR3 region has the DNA TGTGCCAGCAGCCCTCTAGCGAGATTCACAGATACGCAGTATTTT.